This T cell receptor beta chain was sequenced in a study of graft-versus-host responses after intestinal transplantation. Background on the study: After anti-thymocyte globulin induction, recipients took tacrolimus and steroids for 2 to 3 years.

Libraries were prepared by immunoSEQ multiplex PCR; TCRdb keeps only in-frame clonotypes and omits some of them. The repertoire holds fewer than 15,000 clones, with roughly 81% as singletons. General study results and limits: There were GvH clones found in recipient marrow, and some of them appeared first in ileum or blood. Early post-transplant HvG declines tracked with peak circulating GvH clone levels.

Regarding this clone: What it binds is not known.

J lost 7 bases, V lost 6 bases, and 5 bases had no gene match. CDR3 length: 14 residues. Germline CDR1 SGHDT, CDR2 YYEEEE. The clonotype comes from a human patient who received an intestinal transplant, so some T cells may come from the graft donor. The material was PBMCs, obtained after intestinal transplantation. The chain links TRBV5-6 to TRBJ2-1, with 12 bases identical to TRBD2. The CDR3 nucleotides are TGTGCCAGCACCCCTCTAGCGGGAGGGAATGAGCAGTTCTTC. Its protein is CASTPLAGGNEQFF.